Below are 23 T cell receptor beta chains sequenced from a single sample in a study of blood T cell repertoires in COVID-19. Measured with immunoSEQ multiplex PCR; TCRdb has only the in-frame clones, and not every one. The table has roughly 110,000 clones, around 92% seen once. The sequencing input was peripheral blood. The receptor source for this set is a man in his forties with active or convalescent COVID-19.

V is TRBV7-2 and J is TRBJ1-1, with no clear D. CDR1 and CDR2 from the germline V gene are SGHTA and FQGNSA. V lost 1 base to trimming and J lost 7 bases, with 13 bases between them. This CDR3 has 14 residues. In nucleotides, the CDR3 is TGTGCCAGCAGCTTAGGGGTAATTGCAGGTGAAGCTTTCTTT. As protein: CASSLGVIAGEAFF.

In DNA, the CDR3 is TGCGCCAGCAGCCCTCCACCCGGACAGGGCGGAGGTCAGCCCCAGCATTTT. Encoded protein: CASSPPPGQGGGQPQHF. The chain combines TRBV4-3 with TRBJ1-5, with TRBD1 matching over 8 bases. Germline CDR1 and CDR2: LGHNA and YSLEER. The CDR3 runs 17 residues. The junction had 14 bases not matched to a gene; V was cut back by 4 bases and J by 6 bases.

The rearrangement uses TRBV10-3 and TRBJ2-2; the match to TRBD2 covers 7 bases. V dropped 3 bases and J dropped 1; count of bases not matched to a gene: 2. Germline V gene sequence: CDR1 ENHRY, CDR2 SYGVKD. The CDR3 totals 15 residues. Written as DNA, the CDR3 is TGTGCCATCAGTGACTCTAGCGGGAACACCGGGGAGCTGTTTTTT. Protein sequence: CAISDSSGNTGELFF.

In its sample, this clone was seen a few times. The CDR3 protein is CASSQDYARNTEAFF. CDR3 coding DNA: TGCGCCAGCAGCCAAGACTACGCGCGGAACACTGAAGCTTTCTTT. The chain couples TRBV4-3 to TRBJ1-1; no firm D call. With 0 bases removed from V and 1 base from J, the gap between germline ends came to 9 bases. The CDR3 covers 15 residues. Germline loops: CDR1 LGHNA, CDR2 YSLEER.

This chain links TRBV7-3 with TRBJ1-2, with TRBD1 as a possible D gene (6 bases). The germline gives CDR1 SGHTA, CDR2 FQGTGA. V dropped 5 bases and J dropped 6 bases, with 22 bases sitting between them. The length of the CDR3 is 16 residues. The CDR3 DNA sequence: TGTGCCAGCAGCCCGTCATTGGCAGGGGCTAGGGATGGCTACACCTTC. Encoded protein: CASSPSLAGARDGYTF.

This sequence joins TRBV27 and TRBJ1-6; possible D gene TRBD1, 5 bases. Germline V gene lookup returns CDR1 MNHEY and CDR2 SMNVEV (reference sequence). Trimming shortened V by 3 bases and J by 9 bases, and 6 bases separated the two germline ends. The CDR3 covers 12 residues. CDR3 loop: CASSFGGSPLHF. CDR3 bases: TGTGCCAGCAGTTTCGGGGGTTCACCCCTCCACTTT.

The chain's CDR3 is CASRVRGGGANYGYTF. The CDR3 DNA reads as TGTGCCAGTAGAGTCAGGGGTGGAGGAGCTAACTATGGCTACACCTTC. The V call is TRBV19, the J call TRBJ1-2; D possibly corresponds to TRBD1 (6 bases). The ends were cut back, 6 bases at V and 0 bases at J, with 17 bases in the middle. The CDR3 sequence is 16 residues long. CDR1 and CDR2 from the germline V gene are LNHDA and SQIVND (reference sequence).

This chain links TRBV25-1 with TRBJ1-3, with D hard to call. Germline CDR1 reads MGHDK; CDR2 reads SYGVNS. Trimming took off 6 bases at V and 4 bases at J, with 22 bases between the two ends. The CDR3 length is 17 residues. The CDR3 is CASSLAPQEIYGNTIYF. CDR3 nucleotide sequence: TGTGCCAGCAGCCTAGCTCCCCAGGAAATTTACGGAAACACCATATATTTT.

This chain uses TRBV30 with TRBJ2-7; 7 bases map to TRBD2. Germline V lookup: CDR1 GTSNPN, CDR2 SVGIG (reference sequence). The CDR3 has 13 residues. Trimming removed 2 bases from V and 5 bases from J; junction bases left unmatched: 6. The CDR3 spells CAWSSGTTHEQYF. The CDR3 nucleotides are TGTGCCTGGAGTAGCGGGACCACCCACGAGCAGTACTTC.

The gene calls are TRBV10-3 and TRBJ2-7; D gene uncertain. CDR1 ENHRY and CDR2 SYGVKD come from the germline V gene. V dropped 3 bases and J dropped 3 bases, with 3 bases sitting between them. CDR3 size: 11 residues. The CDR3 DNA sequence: TGTGCCATCAGTGACCTCTACGAGCAGTACTTC. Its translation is CAISDLYEQYF.

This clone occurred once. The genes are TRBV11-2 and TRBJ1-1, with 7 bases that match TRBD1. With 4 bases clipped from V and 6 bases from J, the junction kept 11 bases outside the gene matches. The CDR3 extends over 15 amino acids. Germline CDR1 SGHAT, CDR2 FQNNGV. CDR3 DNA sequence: TGTGCCAGCAGCTCCCCCAGCAGGGGGAGGCCTGAAGCTTTCTTT. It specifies CASSSPSRGRPEAFF.

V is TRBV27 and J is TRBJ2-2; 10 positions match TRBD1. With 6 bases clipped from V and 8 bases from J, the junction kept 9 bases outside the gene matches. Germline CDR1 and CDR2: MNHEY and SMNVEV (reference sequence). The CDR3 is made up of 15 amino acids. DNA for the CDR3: TGTGCCAGCAGGTCCGGGACAGGGGTTAGGGGGGAGCTGTTTTTT. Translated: CASRSGTGVRGELFF.

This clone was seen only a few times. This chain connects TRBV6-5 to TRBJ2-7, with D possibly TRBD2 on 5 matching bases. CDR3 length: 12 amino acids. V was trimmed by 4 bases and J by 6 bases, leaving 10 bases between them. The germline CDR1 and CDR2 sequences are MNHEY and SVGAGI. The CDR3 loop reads CASSSSRGEQYF. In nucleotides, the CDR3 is TGTGCCAGCAGTTCAAGTCGGGGCGAGCAGTACTTC.

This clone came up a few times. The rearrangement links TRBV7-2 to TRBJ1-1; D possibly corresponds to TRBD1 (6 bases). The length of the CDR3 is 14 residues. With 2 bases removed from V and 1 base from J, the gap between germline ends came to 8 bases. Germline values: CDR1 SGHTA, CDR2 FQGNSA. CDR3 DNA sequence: TGTGCCAGCAGCTTACGGGGGGCGAACACTGAAGCTTTCTTT. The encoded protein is CASSLRGANTEAFF.

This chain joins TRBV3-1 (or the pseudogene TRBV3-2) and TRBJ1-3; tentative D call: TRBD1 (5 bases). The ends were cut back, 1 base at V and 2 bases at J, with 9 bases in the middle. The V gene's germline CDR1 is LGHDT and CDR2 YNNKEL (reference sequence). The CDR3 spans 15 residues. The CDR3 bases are TGTGCCAGCAGCCAAGGTCCAGGGACTGGAAACACCATATATTTT. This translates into CASSQGPGTGNTIYF.

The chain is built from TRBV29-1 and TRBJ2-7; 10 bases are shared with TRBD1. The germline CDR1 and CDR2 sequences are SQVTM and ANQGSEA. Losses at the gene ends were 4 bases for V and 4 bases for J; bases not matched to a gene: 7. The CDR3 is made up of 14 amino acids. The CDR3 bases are TGCAGCGTTGTTGAGACAGGGGGCCGATACGAGCAGTACTTC. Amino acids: CSVVETGGRYEQYF.

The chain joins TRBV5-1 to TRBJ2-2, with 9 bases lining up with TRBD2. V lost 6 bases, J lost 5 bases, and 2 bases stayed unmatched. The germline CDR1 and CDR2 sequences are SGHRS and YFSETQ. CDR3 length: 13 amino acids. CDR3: CASMLAGTGELFF. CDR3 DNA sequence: TGCGCCAGCATGCTAGCGGGGACCGGGGAGCTGTTTTTT.

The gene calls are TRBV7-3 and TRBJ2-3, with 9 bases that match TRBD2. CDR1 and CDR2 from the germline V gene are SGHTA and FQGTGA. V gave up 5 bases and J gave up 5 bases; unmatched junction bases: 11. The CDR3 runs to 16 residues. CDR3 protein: CASSPQGAGGRDTQYF. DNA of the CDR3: TGTGCCAGCAGCCCCCAGGGAGCGGGAGGACGAGATACGCAGTATTTT.

The CDR3 nucleotides are TGTGCCAGCAGTCTTCTAATCGGGGAGCTGTTTTTT. This encodes CASSLLIGELFF. The rearrangement joins TRBV28 to TRBJ2-2; D is undetermined. The CDR3 totals 12 residues. The germline V gene encodes CDR1 MDHEN and CDR2 SYDVKM. V lost 5 bases to trimming and J lost 7 bases, with 8 bases between them.

The CDR3 nucleotides read TGTGCCAGCGAGACAGGGGAGGCCCTTCGGCCCCAGCATTTT. It encodes CASETGEALRPQHF. The gene calls are TRBV28 and TRBJ1-5; the match to TRBD1 covers 8 bases. The ends lost 8 bases at V and 9 bases at J; junction bases unmatched: 12. CDR1 and CDR2 from the germline V gene are MDHEN and SYDVKM. The CDR3 has 14 amino acids.

The CDR3 region has the DNA TGTGCCAGCAGCCGAGGAGGAGCAGATACGCAGTATTTT. This gives the protein CASSRGGADTQYF. The genes are TRBV14 and TRBJ2-3, with D perhaps matching TRBD2 (5 bases). V lost 4 bases, J lost 4 bases, and 9 bases lay in between. CDR3 length equals 13 residues. Germline values: CDR1 SGHDN, CDR2 FVKESK.

The CDR3 DNA reads TGCGCCAGCAGCCAAAAGGGTGGGAGATCGACAGATACGCAGTATTTT. This encodes CASSQKGGRSTDTQYF. The J gene is TRBJ2-3, the V gene TRBV4-3, with TRBD2 as a possible D gene (5 bases). V was shortened by 2 bases and J by 3 bases, with 15 bases between the two germline ends. The CDR3 extends over 16 amino acids. CDR1 LGHNA and CDR2 YSLEER come from the germline V gene.

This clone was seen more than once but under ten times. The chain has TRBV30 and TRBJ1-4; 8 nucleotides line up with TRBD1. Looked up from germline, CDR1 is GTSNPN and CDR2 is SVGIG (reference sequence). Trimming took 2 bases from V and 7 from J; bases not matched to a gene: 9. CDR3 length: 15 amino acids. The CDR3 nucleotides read TGTGCCTGGAGTCGAGGGGGGACAGGAGGTGAAAAACTGTTTTTT. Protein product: CAWSRGGTGGEKLFF.